Listed below are T cell receptor beta chains from one sample, sequenced in a study of OX40 agonist ivuxolimab in advanced cancers. Libraries were prepared by immunoSEQ multiplex PCR; TCRdb keeps only in-frame clonotypes and omits some of them. The repertoire consists of roughly 60,000 clones, with 80% to 95% occurring once and the leading ten covering around 0.42%. Here the sequenced sample was CD4+ or CD8+ T cells sorted from blood, taken in a trial of the OX40 agonist ivuxolimab. The receptors shown here come from an adult with an advanced solid tumor such as melanoma, head and neck, liver or kidney cancer. Each CDR3 is given with its conserved first and last residue. D genes are given only for firm matches. Clone size is stated in some rows and not others, as once, few, many or a class when expanded.

V	J	D	size	CDR3	DNA
TRBV11-2	TRBJ2-5	-	once	CASSQGRRETQYF	TGTGCCAGCAGCCAGGGTAGGAGAGAGACCCAGTACTTC
TRBV2	TRBJ2-1	TRBD1	-	CASTRVDRESAEQFF	TGTGCCAGCACCCGTGTGGACAGGGAATCTGCTGAGCAGTTCTTC
TRBV6-5	TRBJ2-2	TRBD1	-	CASRRTGPNTGELFF	TGTGCCAGCAGGAGGACAGGCCCGAACACCGGGGAGCTGTTTTTT
TRBV2	TRBJ1-2	-	-	CASSDPRDLPGYTF	TGTGCCAGCAGTGATCCCCGGGATCTCCCTGGCTACACCTTC
TRBV5-1	TRBJ1-5	-	-	CASSLAGRYSNQPQHF	TGCGCCAGCAGCTTGGCGGGGCGATATAGCAATCAGCCCCAGCATTTT
TRBV27	TRBJ2-7	-	once	CASSLGADPYEQYF	TGTGCCAGCAGTTTAGGAGCGGACCCCTACGAGCAGTACTTC
TRBV9	TRBJ1-2	-	-	CASSVGGRVSRADGYTF	TGTGCCAGCAGCGTAGGGGGCAGGGTAAGCCGGGCGGATGGCTACACCTTC
TRBV2	TRBJ2-5	-	-	CASRTMETQYF	TGTGCCAGCAGGACCATGGAGACCCAGTACTTC
TRBV5-1	TRBJ2-5	TRBD2	-	CASSLRGGRRETQYF	TGCGCCAGCAGCTTGCGCGGGGGGCGCCGGGAGACCCAGTACTTC
TRBV5-1	TRBJ1-2	-	-	CASSSKITTVLSNYGYTF	TGCGCCAGCAGCTCGAAAATTACGACAGTCCTCTCTAACTATGGCTACACCTTC
TRBV6-5	TRBJ2-7	-	-	CASSYSSQAEQYF	TGTGCCAGCAGTTACTCGTCACAGGCTGAGCAGTACTTC
TRBV7-9	TRBJ2-7	TRBD2	-	CASSARAGGPHEQYF	TGTGCCAGCAGCGCCCGAGCGGGAGGGCCCCACGAGCAGTACTTC
TRBV19	TRBJ2-1	TRBD2	-	CASSIPTSGSSNEQFF	TGTGCCAGTAGTATCCCGACTAGCGGGAGTTCAAATGAGCAGTTCTTC
TRBV28	TRBJ1-1	-	few	CASSLWRETEAFF	TGTGCCAGCAGTTTATGGAGGGAGACTGAAGCTTTCTTT
TRBV19	TRBJ2-3	-	-	CASSILGNADTQYF	TGTGCCAGTAGTATATTGGGGAATGCAGATACGCAGTATTTT
TRBV7-8	TRBJ1-3	-	-	CASSLADRLFSGNTIYF	TGTGCCAGCAGCTTAGCTGACCGCTTGTTCTCTGGAAACACCATATATTTT
TRBV28	TRBJ2-3	TRBD1	-	CASSLIQGVGHSTDTQYF	TGTGCCAGCAGTTTAATCCAGGGGGTGGGCCATAGCACAGATACGCAGTATTTT
TRBV7-9	TRBJ2-1	-	once	CVVRLLSSYNEQFF	TGTGTCGTTCGGCTTCTCTCGAGCTACAATGAGCAGTTCTTC
TRBV7-2	TRBJ2-3	TRBD2	-	CASSFRPGGGTDTQYF	TGTGCCAGCAGCTTTCGCCCGGGAGGGGGGACAGATACGCAGTATTTT
TRBV10-2	TRBJ2-2	-	-	CASSESRGNTGELFF	TGCGCCAGCAGTGAGTCCAGGGGAAACACCGGGGAGCTGTTTTTT
TRBV6-5	TRBJ1-1	-	-	CASSRGITEAFF	TGTGCCAGCAGTCGCGGCATCACTGAAGCTTTCTTT
TRBV7-7	TRBJ2-3	TRBD2	-	CASSPNGGRLPDTQYF	TGTGCCAGCAGCCCCAACGGCGGGAGACTTCCAGATACGCAGTATTTT
TRBV7-9	TRBJ2-7	-	-	CASSLQAGTSYEQYF	TGTGCCAGCAGCCTTCAAGCCGGGACATCCTACGAGCAGTACTTC
TRBV19	TRBJ1-2	-	-	CASSPRTGESNYGYTF	TGTGCCAGTAGTCCTCGAACAGGAGAATCTAACTATGGCTACACCTTC
TRBV27	TRBJ2-2	TRBD1	once	CASSLQDRGRASGELFF	TGTGCCAGCAGTTTACAGGACAGGGGGCGCGCATCCGGGGAGCTGTTTTTT
TRBV5-1	TRBJ2-2	TRBD2	-	CASSDGTSSAGELFF	TGCGCCAGCAGCGACGGGACTAGCTCAGCCGGGGAGCTGTTTTTT